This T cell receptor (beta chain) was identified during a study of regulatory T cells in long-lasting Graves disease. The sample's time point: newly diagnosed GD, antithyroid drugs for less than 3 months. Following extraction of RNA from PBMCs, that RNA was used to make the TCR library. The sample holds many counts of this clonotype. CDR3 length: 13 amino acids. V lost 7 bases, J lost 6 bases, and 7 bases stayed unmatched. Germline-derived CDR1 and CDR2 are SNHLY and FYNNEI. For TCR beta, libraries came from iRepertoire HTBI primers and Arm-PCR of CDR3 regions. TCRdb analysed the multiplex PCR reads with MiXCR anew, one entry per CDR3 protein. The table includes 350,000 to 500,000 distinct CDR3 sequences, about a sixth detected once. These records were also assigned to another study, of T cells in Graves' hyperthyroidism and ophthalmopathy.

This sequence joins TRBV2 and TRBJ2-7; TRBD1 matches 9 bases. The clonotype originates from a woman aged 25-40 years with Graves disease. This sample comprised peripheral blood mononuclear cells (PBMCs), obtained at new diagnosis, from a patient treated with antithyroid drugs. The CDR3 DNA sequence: TGTGCCAGCATTCCCGGGACAGGGACCGAGCAGTACTTC. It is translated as CASIPGTGTEQYF.